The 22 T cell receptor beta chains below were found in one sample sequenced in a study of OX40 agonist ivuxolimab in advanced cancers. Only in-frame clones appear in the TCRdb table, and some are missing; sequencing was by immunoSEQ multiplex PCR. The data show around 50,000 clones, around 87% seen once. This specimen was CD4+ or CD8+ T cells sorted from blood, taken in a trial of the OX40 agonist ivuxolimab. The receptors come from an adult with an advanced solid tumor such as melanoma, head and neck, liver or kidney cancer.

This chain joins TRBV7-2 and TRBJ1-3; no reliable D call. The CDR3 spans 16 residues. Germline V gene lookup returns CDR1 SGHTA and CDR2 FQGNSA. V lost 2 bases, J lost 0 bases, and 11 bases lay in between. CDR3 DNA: TGTGCCAGCAGCTTAATGGGAGCAGGCTCTGGAAACACCATATATTTT. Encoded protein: CASSLMGAGSGNTIYF.

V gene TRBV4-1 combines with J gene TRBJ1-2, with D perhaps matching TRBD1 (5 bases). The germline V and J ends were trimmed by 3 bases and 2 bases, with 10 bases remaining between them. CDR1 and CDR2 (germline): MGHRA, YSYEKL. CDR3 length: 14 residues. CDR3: CASSQDTRNYGYTF. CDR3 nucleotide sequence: TGCGCCAGCAGCCAGGACACGCGAAACTATGGCTACACCTTC.

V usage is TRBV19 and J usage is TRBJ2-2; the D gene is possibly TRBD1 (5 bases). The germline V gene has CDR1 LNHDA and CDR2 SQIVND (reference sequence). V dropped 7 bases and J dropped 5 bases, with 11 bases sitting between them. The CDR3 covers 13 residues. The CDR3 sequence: CASNPTVTGELFF. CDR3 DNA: TGTGCCAGTAACCCGACAGTGACCGGGGAGCTGTTTTTT.

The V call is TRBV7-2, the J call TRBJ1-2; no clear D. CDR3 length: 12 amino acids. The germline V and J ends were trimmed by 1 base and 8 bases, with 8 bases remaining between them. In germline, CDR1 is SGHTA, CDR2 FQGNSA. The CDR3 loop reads CASSLDVGGYTF. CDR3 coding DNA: TGTGCCAGCAGCTTAGACGTGGGGGGCTACACCTTC.

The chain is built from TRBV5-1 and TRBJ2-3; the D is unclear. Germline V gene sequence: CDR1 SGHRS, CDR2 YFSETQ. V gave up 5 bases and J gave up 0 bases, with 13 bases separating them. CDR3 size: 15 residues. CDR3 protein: CASRRLSASTDTQYF. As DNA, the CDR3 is TGCGCCAGCAGACGCCTGTCAGCGAGCACAGATACGCAGTATTTT.

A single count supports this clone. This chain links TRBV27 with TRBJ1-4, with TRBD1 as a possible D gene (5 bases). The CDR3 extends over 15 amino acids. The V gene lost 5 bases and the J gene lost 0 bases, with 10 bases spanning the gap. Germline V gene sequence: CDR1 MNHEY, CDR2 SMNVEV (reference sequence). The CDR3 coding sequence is TGTGCCAGCAGTCCCTGGGACTCAACTAATGAAAAACTGTTTTTT. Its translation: CASSPWDSTNEKLFF.

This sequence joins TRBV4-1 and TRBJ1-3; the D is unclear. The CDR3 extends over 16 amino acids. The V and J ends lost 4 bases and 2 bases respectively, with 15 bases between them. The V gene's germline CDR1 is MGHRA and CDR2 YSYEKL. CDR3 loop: CASSPPLRGTGNTIYF. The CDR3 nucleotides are TGCGCCAGCAGCCCTCCCCTACGAGGGACTGGAAACACCATATATTTT.

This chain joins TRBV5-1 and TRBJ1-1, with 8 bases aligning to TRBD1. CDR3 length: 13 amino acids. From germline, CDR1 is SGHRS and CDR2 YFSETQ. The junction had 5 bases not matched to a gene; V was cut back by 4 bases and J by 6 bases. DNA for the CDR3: TGCGCCAGCAGCCGCGGACAGGGAGCTGAAGCTTTCTTT. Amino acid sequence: CASSRGQGAEAFF. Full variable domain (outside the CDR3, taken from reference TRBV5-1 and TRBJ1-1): KAGVTQTPRYLIKTRGQQVTLSCSPISGHRSVSWYQQTPGQGLQFLFEYFSETQRNKGNFPGRFSGRQFSNSRSEMNVSTLELGDSALYLCASSRGQGAEAFFGQGTRLTVV.

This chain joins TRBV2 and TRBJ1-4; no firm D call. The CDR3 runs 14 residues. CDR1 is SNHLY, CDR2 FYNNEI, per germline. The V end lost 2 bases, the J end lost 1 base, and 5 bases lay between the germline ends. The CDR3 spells CASSERETNEKLFF. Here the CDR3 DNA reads TGTGCCAGCAGTGAAAGAGAAACTAATGAAAAACTGTTTTTT. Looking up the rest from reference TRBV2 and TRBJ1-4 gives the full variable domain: EPEVTQTPSHQVTQMGQEVILRCVPISNHLYFYWYRQILGQKVEFLVSFYNNEISEKSEIFDDQFSVERPDGSNFTLKIRSTKLEDSAMYFCASSERETNEKLFFGSGTQLSVL.

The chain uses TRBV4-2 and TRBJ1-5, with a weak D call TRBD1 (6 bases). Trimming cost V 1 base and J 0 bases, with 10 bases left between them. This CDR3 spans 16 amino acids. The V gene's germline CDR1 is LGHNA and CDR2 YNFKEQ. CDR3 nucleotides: TGTGCCAGCAGCCAAGGAACAGGGTATAGCAATCAGCCCCAGCATTTT. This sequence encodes CASSQGTGYSNQPQHF.

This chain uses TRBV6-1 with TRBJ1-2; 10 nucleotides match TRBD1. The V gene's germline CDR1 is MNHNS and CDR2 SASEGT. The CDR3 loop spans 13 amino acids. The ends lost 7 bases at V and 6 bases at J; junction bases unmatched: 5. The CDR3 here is CASNRDRGDGYTF. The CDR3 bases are TGTGCCAGCAACCGGGACAGGGGAGATGGCTACACCTTC.

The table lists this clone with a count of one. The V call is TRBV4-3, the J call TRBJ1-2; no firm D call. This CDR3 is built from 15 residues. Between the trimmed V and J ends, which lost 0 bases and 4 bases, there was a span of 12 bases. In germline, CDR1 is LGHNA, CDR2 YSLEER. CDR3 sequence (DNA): TGCGCCAGCAGCCAAGATCACGGGGTGGGCTATGGCTACACCTTC. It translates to CASSQDHGVGYGYTF.

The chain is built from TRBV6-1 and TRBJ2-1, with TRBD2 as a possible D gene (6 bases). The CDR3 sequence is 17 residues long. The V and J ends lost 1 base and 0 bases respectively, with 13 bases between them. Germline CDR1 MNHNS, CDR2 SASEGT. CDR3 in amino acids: CASSEGRTMSSYNEQFF. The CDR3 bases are TGTGCCAGCAGTGAAGGTAGGACTATGAGCTCCTACAATGAGCAGTTCTTC.

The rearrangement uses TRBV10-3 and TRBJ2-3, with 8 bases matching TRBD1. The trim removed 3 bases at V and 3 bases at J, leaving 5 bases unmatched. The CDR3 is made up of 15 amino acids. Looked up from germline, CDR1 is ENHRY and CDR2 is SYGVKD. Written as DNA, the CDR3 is TGTGCCATCAGTGACAGGGGGCGCGGAACAGATACGCAGTATTTT. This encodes CAISDRGRGTDTQYF.

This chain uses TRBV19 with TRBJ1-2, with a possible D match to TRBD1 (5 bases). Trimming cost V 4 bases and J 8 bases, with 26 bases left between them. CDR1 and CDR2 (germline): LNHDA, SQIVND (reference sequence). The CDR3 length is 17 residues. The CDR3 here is CASSTTFSFSGTRGYTF. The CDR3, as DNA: TGTGCCAGTAGTACGACTTTCTCGTTTTCCGGGACTCGAGGCTACACCTTC.

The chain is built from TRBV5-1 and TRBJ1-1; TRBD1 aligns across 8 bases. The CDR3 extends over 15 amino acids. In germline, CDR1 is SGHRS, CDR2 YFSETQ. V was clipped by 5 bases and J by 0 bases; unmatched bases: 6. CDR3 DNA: TGCGCCAGCAGATCAGGGGGCACTCTGAACACTGAAGCTTTCTTT. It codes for CASRSGGTLNTEAFF.

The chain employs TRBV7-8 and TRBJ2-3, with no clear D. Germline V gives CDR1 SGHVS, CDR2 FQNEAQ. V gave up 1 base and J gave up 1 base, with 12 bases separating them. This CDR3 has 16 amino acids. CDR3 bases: TGTGCCAGCAGCTTAGTAGGTGGAGCCGGCACAGATACGCAGTATTTT. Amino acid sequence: CASSLVGGAGTDTQYF.

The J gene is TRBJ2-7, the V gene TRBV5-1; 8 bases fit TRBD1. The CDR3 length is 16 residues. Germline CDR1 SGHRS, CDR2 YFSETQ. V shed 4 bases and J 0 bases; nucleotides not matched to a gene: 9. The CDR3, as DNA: TGCGCCAGCAGCATCCGGGACAGGCCCGACTCCTACGAGCAGTACTTC. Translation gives CASSIRDRPDSYEQYF.

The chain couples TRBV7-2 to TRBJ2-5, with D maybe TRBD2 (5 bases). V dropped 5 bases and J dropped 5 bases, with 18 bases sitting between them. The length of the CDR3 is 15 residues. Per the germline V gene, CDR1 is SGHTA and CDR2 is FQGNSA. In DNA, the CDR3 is TGTGCCAGCAGCCCCACGGGAACCAAGGTGGAGACCCAGTACTTC. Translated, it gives CASSPTGTKVETQYF.

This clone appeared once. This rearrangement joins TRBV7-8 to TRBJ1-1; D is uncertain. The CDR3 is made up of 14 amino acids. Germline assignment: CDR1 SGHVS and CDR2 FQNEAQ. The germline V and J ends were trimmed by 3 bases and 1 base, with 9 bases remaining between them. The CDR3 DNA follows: TGTGCCAGCAGCTTTGGCCACCCGAACACTGAAGCTTTCTTT. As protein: CASSFGHPNTEAFF.

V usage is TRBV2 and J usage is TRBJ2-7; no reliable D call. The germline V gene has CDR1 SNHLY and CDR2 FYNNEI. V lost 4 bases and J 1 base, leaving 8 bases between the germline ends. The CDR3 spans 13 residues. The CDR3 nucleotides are TGTGCCAGCAGTGTTGGGCCTTCCTACGAGCAGTACTTC. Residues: CASSVGPSYEQYF. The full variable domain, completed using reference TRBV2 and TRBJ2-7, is EPEVTQTPSHQVTQMGQEVILRCVPISNHLYFYWYRQILGQKVEFLVSFYNNEISEKSEIFDDQFSVERPDGSNFTLKIRSTKLEDSAMYFCASSVGPSYEQYFGPGTRLTVT.

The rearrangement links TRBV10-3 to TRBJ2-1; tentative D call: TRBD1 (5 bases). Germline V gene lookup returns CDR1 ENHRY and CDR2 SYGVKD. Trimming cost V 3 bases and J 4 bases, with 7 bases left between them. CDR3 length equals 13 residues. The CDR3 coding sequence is TGTGCCATCAGTGAAGACAGTTACAATGAGCAGTTCTTC. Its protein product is CAISEDSYNEQFF.